This T cell receptor (beta chain) is from a study of T cell responses to AZD1222 COVID-19 vaccine. Overall study results and limits: It was only five to seven AZD1222 recipients who were seropositive at baseline. Donors were chiefly white British, with a greater number of females, and clonal diversity was perhaps underestimated.

Germline values: CDR1 SGHAT, CDR2 FQDESV (reference sequence). V was pared by 5 bases and J by 6 bases, with 13 bases between. The CDR3 is made up of 13 amino acids. Some clones are missing from TCRdb's copy, which holds only in-frame ones; the method was immunoSEQ multiplex PCR. The sample holds around 88,000 clones, roughly 88% seen once. For this clone: No antigen is known for it.

The chain couples TRBV11-1 to TRBJ1-1, with a possible D match to TRBD1 (5 bases). The source material was peripheral blood, sampled on day 0 of MenACWY control vaccination. This receptor was identified in an adult in good health. The CDR3 DNA is TGTGCCAGCAGCCCCCCCGAGACAGCTGAAGCTTTCTTT. Translation gives CASSPPETAEAFF.